The 23 T cell receptor beta chains below were found in one sample sequenced in a study of cytomegalovirus exposure and HLA in healthy donors. The PCR had 60 Vbeta and 13 Jbeta primers. Libraries were prepared by immunoSEQ multiplex PCR; TCRdb keeps only in-frame clonotypes and omits some of them. The top ten clones hold about 2% of a sample with approximately 150,000 clones, approximately 79% of them seen once. The sample comprised PBMCs. These TCRs come from a human donor in good health.

The sample holds one count of this clone. The rearrangement links TRBV5-4 to TRBJ2-5, with TRBD2 matching 9 bases. From germline, CDR1 is SGHNT and CDR2 YYREEE (reference sequence). The J segment lost 4 bases and the V segment lost 0 bases, leaving 7 bases of the junction unmatched. The CDR3 contains 16 residues. CDR3 sequence (DNA): TGTGCCAGCAGCTTGGGGATTAGCGGGGGCGGAGAGACCCAGTACTTC. This codes for CASSLGISGGGETQYF.

This clone was detected a few times. The chain has TRBV4-3 and TRBJ2-2; 13 nucleotides agree with TRBD2. Trimming cost V 5 bases and J 6 bases; bases outside gene matches: 6. CDR3 length: 16 residues. CDR1 is LGHNA, CDR2 YSLEER, per germline. The CDR3 DNA is TGCGCCAGCAGCACACTAGCGGGGGGGTATCCCGGGGAGCTGTTTTTT. This encodes CASSTLAGGYPGELFF.

The V gene is TRBV5-1, the J gene TRBJ2-2; D is unclear. Germline assignment: CDR1 SGHRS and CDR2 YFSETQ. The CDR3 contains 14 residues. Trimming removed 2 bases at V and 1 base at J, with 6 bases between. The CDR3 loop reads CASSFTMNTGELFF. CDR3 bases: TGCGCCAGCAGCTTCACAATGAACACCGGGGAGCTGTTTTTT. The variable domain in full, completed from reference TRBV5-1 and TRBJ2-2, reads KAGVTQTPRYLIKTRGQQVTLSCSPISGHRSVSWYQQTPGQGLQFLFEYFSETQRNKGNFPGRFSGRQFSNSRSEMNVSTLELGDSALYLCASSFTMNTGELFFGEGSRLTVL.

The chain has TRBV7-9 and TRBJ1-1; the match to TRBD1 covers 8 bases. The CDR3 sequence is 16 residues long. Germline CDR1 reads SEHNR; CDR2 reads FQNEAQ (reference sequence). J lost 0 bases, V lost 6 bases, and 9 bases had no gene match. CDR3 DNA sequence: TGTGCCAGCAGTTCAAAATCAGGGGGCATGAACACTGAAGCTTTCTTT. The encoded protein is CASSSKSGGMNTEAFF.

The chain links TRBV5-1 to TRBJ2-7; D is possibly TRBD1 (5 bases). Germline CDR1 reads SGHRS; CDR2 reads YFSETQ. Trimming pared 3 bases from V and 5 bases from J, leaving 21 bases between. This CDR3 has 16 amino acids. CDR3 coding DNA: TGCGCCAGCAGCTCGAGAGAATCTCAGGGTCTCGACGAGCAGTACTTC. As protein: CASSSRESQGLDEQYF.

The genes are TRBV5-1 and TRBJ1-3; no clear D gene. Germline CDR1 is SGHRS and CDR2 is YFSETQ. The CDR3 totals 14 residues. Between the trimmed V and J ends, which lost 2 bases and 2 bases, there was a span of 8 bases. CDR3 sequence reads: CASSFSGTGNTIYF. The CDR3 DNA sequence: TGCGCCAGCAGCTTTTCCGGGACTGGAAACACCATATATTTT.

V gene TRBV27 combines with J gene TRBJ2-1; 7 bases map to TRBD2. This CDR3 is built from 14 residues. Germline lookup yields CDR1 MNHEY and CDR2 SMNVEV (reference sequence). The junction had 5 bases not matched to a gene; V was cut back by 3 bases and J by 6 bases. The DNA of the CDR3 is TGTGCCAGCAGTTTGAAGCGGGGAGGCAATGAGCAGTTCTTC. Amino acid sequence: CASSLKRGGNEQFF.

This chain links TRBV7-2 with TRBJ1-4; a weak D match, TRBD1 (5 bases). The length of the CDR3 is 15 residues. From germline, CDR1 is SGHTA and CDR2 FQGNSA. Trimming pared 5 bases from V and 5 bases from J, leaving 15 bases between. The CDR3 DNA sequence: TGTGCCAGCAGCACCGGACATTTAGAGAATGAAAAACTGTTTTTT. Protein: CASSTGHLENEKLFF.

V and J are TRBV2 and TRBJ2-1; 10 bases align to TRBD2. Trimming took 4 bases from V and 1 from J; bases not matched to a gene: 1. The CDR3 sequence is 15 residues long. CDR1 is SNHLY, CDR2 FYNNEI, per germline. The CDR3 sequence: CASSVSGGSYNEQFF. The CDR3 DNA sequence: TGTGCCAGCAGTGTTAGCGGGGGGTCCTACAATGAGCAGTTCTTC.

This chain links TRBV29-1 with TRBJ1-1, with unresolved D. Germline V gene sequence: CDR1 SQVTM, CDR2 ANQGSEA. V lost 6 bases to trimming and J lost 4 bases, with 12 bases between them. This CDR3 region has 12 residues. In DNA, the CDR3 is TGCAGCGTACATAACTACGGCACTGAAGCTTTCTTT. Encoded protein: CSVHNYGTEAFF.

For this clone: This specimen includes other DNA sequences encoding the same CDR3. The chain is built from TRBV9 and TRBJ1-2; TRBD1 is a possible D gene (5 bases). Germline V gene data show CDR1 as SGDLS and CDR2 as YYNGEE. This CDR3 spans 13 amino acids. Trimming pared 2 bases from V and 2 bases from J, leaving 7 bases between. CDR3 sequence: CASSVGGNYGYTF. As DNA, the CDR3 is TGTGCCAGCAGCGTGGGGGGGAACTATGGCTACACCTTC.

There are a few counts of this clone. V is TRBV27 and J is TRBJ2-7; TRBD1 aligns across 9 bases. CDR1 and CDR2 from the germline V gene are MNHEY and SMNVEV (reference sequence). This CDR3 spans 14 amino acids. J was trimmed by 6 bases and V by 2 bases; bases with no gene match: 5. The CDR3 sequence: CASSLVGTGSEQYF. The CDR3 DNA follows: TGTGCCAGCAGTTTAGTCGGGACAGGGTCCGAGCAGTACTTC.

The CDR3, as DNA: TGTGCTAGTGGTTTGGGACAGGGAATAGATCAGCCCCAGCATTTT. Protein: CASGLGQGIDQPQHF. The V call is TRBV12-5, the J call TRBJ1-5; 7 nucleotides align to TRBD1. The V segment lost 1 base and the J segment 5 bases; nucleotides outside the gene matches: 5. The CDR3 covers 15 residues. Germline-derived CDR1 and CDR2 are LGHNT and FRNRAP. Full variable domain (outside the CDR3, taken from reference TRBV12-5 and TRBJ1-5): DARVTQTPRHKVTEMGQEVTMRCQPILGHNTVFWYRQTMMQGLELLAYFRNRAPLDDSGMPKDRFSAEMPDATLATLKIQPSEPRDSAVYFCASGLGQGIDQPQHFGDGTRLSIL.

The chain's CDR3 is CASSLWTGAGANVLTF. Here the CDR3 DNA reads TGTGCCAGCAGTTTATGGACAGGGGCTGGGGCCAACGTCCTGACTTTC. V is TRBV28 and J is TRBJ2-6, with TRBD1 matching over 8 bases. This CDR3 has 16 residues. J lost 2 bases, V lost 0 bases, and 0 bases had no gene match. Looked up from germline, CDR1 is MDHEN and CDR2 is SYDVKM.

This clone showed up just once. V usage is TRBV27 and J usage is TRBJ2-1, with 7 bases identical to TRBD1. CDR3 length: 15 residues. Trimming took 0 bases from V and 4 from J; bases not matched to a gene: 3. Germline V lookup: CDR1 MNHEY, CDR2 SMNVEV (reference sequence). CDR3 region: CASSLSGGRYNEQFF. The CDR3 DNA follows: TGTGCCAGCAGTTTATCAGGGGGCCGTTACAATGAGCAGTTCTTC.

The chain carries TRBV5-4 and TRBJ2-5, with D possibly being TRBD2 (6 bases). The germline gives CDR1 SGHNT, CDR2 YYREEE (reference sequence). This CDR3 has 16 residues. V lost 0 bases and J 4 bases, leaving 16 bases between the germline ends. The CDR3 DNA is TGTGCCAGCAGCTTGGGCGGAGGGTTTGCGGGAGAGACCCAGTACTTC. Translation gives CASSLGGGFAGETQYF. Based on the CDR3 plus reference TRBV5-4 and TRBJ2-5, the full variable domain is ETGVTQSPTHLIKTRGQQVTLRCSSQSGHNTVSWYQQALGQGPQFIFQYYREEENGRGNFPPRFSGLQFPNYSSELNVNALELDDSALYLCASSLGGGFAGETQYFGPGTRLLVL.

The DNA of the CDR3 is TGTGCCAGCAGCGTAGGGACAGGGATCCCTGGCTACACCTTC. Its translation: CASSVGTGIPGYTF. The genes are TRBV11-2 and TRBJ1-2, with 9 bases fitting TRBD1. CDR3 size: 14 residues. Unmatched junction bases numbered 8, after V lost 5 bases and J lost 7 bases. Germline CDR1 is SGHAT and CDR2 is FQNNGV.

This chain connects TRBV10-3 to TRBJ2-7; 11 nucleotides line up with TRBD1. CDR1 is ENHRY and CDR2 is SYGVKD in the germline V gene. V shed 7 bases and J 3 bases; nucleotides not matched to a gene: 8. The CDR3 extends over 15 amino acids. This CDR3 reads CAITEGDRGSYEQYF. The CDR3 nucleotides are TGTGCCATCACCGAGGGGGACAGGGGGAGCTACGAGCAGTACTTC.

The chain combines TRBV9 with TRBJ2-3, with 9 nucleotides matching TRBD2. The CDR3 extends over 16 amino acids. Trimming removed 4 bases from V and 2 bases from J; junction bases left unmatched: 8. Germline V CDR1 and CDR2: SGDLS, YYNGEE. The CDR3 bases are TGTGCCAGCAGCCTCAGAGCGGGGGGATACACAGATACGCAGTATTTT. This gives the protein CASSLRAGGYTDTQYF. Combining the CDR3 with reference TRBV9 and TRBJ2-3 gives the whole variable domain DSGVTQTPKHLITATGQRVTLRCSPRSGDLSVYWYQQSLDQGLQFLIQYYNGEERAKGNILERFSAQQFPDLHSELNLSSLELGDSALYFCASSLRAGGYTDTQYFGPGTRLTVL.

The chain recombines TRBV6-6 with TRBJ1-6; no firm D call. Trimming cost V 0 bases and J 12 bases, with 12 bases left between them. Germline-derived CDR1 and CDR2 are MNHNY and SVGAGI (reference sequence). The CDR3 runs 14 residues. The CDR3 is CASSYSKEKLPLHF. Written as DNA, the CDR3 is TGTGCCAGCAGTTACTCGAAGGAGAAATTACCCCTCCACTTT.

The DNA for the CDR3 is TGTGCCAGCAGCTTTGGGGCAGGTACTAATGAAAAACTGTTTTTT. Translation: CASSFGAGTNEKLFF. The chain recombines TRBV5-4 with TRBJ1-4, with D possibly being TRBD1 (5 bases). CDR3 length equals 15 residues. The germline V gene has CDR1 SGHNT and CDR2 YYREEE (reference sequence). Trimming pared 2 bases from V and 2 bases from J, leaving 10 bases between.

This clone was recorded once. The CDR3 DNA reads TGTGCCAGCTCACCATCCGCGACAGCCTCCTACGAGCAGTACTTC. Protein sequence: CASSPSATASYEQYF. This sequence joins TRBV18 and TRBJ2-7, with a possible D match to TRBD1 (5 bases). V was trimmed by 2 bases and J by 0 bases, leaving 11 bases between them. The germline CDR1 and CDR2 sequences are KGHSH and LQKENI. The CDR3 is 15 residues long.

The rearrangement uses TRBV6-5 and TRBJ1-4; tentative D call: TRBD1 (5 bases). V was shortened by 2 bases and J by 0 bases, with 10 bases between the two germline ends. The CDR3 is made up of 16 amino acids. CDR1 is MNHEY, CDR2 SVGAGI, per germline. The CDR3 region has the DNA TGTGCCAGCAGTTACCAGGGCAGCACAACTAATGAAAAACTGTTTTTT. Amino acid sequence: CASSYQGSTTNEKLFF.